These 5 T cell receptor beta chains originate from one sample sequenced in a study of beta chain features in type 1 diabetes. Since all of the isolated RNA was reverse transcribed, expressed TCRB transcripts were what got sequenced. Libraries were prepared by immunoSEQ multiplex PCR; TCRdb keeps only in-frame clonotypes and omits some of them. Among just over 600,000 clones listed, around 16% were seen once. The sample consisted of naive CD4+ T cells from blood. The receptors shown here come from a man younger than 30 in good health.

As for this clone: The same CDR3 arises from other DNA sequences in this sample as well. V and J are TRBV6-1 and TRBJ1-1; D not certain. Trimming cost V 2 bases and J 1 base, with 5 bases left between them. The CDR3 runs 13 residues. In germline, CDR1 is MNHNS, CDR2 SASEGT. The CDR3 sequence is CASSELGNTEAFF. Written as DNA, the CDR3 is TGTGCCAGCAGTGAACTTGGGAACACTGAAGCTTTCTTT.

The chain couples TRBV29-1 to TRBJ1-1; D gene uncertain. Germline V gene sequence: CDR1 SQVTM, CDR2 ANQGSEA. Trimming removed 8 bases at V and 1 base at J, with 14 bases between. The CDR3 sequence is 13 residues long. CDR3 amino acids: CSSLKGSNTEAFF. In DNA, the CDR3 is TGCAGCTCTTTGAAGGGTTCGAACACTGAAGCTTTCTTT. The full variable domain, in which reference TRBV29-1 and TRBJ1-1 provide the parts outside the CDR3, is SAVISQKPSRDICQRGTSLTIQCQVDSQVTMMFWYRQQPGQSLTLIATANQGSEATYESGFVIDKFPISRPNLTFSTLTVSNMSPEDSSIYLCSSLKGSNTEAFFGQGTRLTVV.

This CDR3 is CATSRDGTGGTDTQYF. The DNA of the CDR3 is TGTGCCACCAGCAGAGACGGGACAGGGGGCACAGATACGCAGTATTTT. V is TRBV15 and J is TRBJ2-3, with 10 bases that match TRBD1. There are 16 residues in the CDR3. With 0 bases clipped from V and 1 base from J, the junction kept 1 base outside the gene matches. The germline V gene has CDR1 LNHNV and CDR2 YYDKDF (reference sequence).

The chain has TRBV9 and TRBJ2-3; D perhaps matches TRBD2 (5 bases). CDR1 SGDLS and CDR2 YYNGEE come from the germline V gene. The CDR3 consists of 13 residues. Between the trimmed V and J ends, which lost 0 bases and 8 bases, there was a span of 10 bases. This chain's CDR3 is CASSVVRAGTQYF. CDR3 DNA sequence: TGTGCCAGCAGCGTAGTAAGGGCGGGTACGCAGTATTTT.

This clone was picked up a small number of times. This chain uses TRBV7-2 with TRBJ1-1, with D perhaps TRBD1 (6 bases). Germline V gene lookup returns CDR1 SGHTA and CDR2 FQGNSA. This CDR3 spans 15 amino acids. V was clipped by 0 bases and J by 5 bases, with 13 bases between them. CDR3 residues: CASSLARGSGTEAFF. For the CDR3, the DNA is TGTGCCAGCAGCTTAGCGAGGGGGTCGGGTACTGAAGCTTTCTTT.